A selection of T cell receptor beta chains follows, all from one sample in a study of T-cell memory formation after mild COVID-19. TCRdb reanalysed the 5' RACE reads using MiXCR and keeps one entry per CDR3 protein. The sample includes roughly 450,000 distinct CDR3 sequences, roughly 18% seen only once; the top ten take approximately 13%. The sequenced material came from PBMCs or a T cell subset sorted from them (not recorded which). These TCRs come from an adult woman who had mild COVID-19 (a few samples of this study predate the infection). Cell type and time point are not known. Each CDR3 is given with its conserved first and last residue. A D gene is named only where the DNA matches it firmly. Clone size is shown for a subset of rows, as once, few, many or a class of expanded clone.

d_call j_call clone_size v_call cdr3_aa cdr3_nt
. TRBJ1-1 few TRBV3-1 CASSRVGGRTEAFF TGTGCCAGCAGCCGGGTGGGGGGCCGCACTGAAGCTTTCTTT
. TRBJ1-4 few TRBV9 CASSATGLNEKLFF TGTGCCAGCAGCGCCACAGGGCTGAATGAAAAACTGTTTTTT
TRBD1 TRBJ1-5 many TRBV7-2 CASSDTLQGDSNQPQHF TGTGCCAGCAGCGATACCCTACAGGGGGATAGCAATCAGCCCCAGCATTTT
. TRBJ1-1 . TRBV7-2 CASTRQSNTEAFF TGTGCCAGCACAAGACAGTCGAACACTGAAGCTTTCTTT
TRBD2 TRBJ2-1 . TRBV4-1 CASSALAGGLNEQFF TGCGCCAGCAGCGCACTAGCGGGGGGATTAAATGAGCAGTTCTTC
. TRBJ2-1 few TRBV20-1 CSAWTREQFF TGCAGTGCTTGGACTCGTGAGCAGTTCTTC
. TRBJ2-7 . TRBV28 CASSLHGISYEQYF TGTGCCAGCAGTTTACACGGGATAAGCTACGAGCAGTACTTC
. TRBJ2-3 few TRBV15 CATTHRGTDTQYF TGTGCCACCACCCACAGGGGCACAGATACGCAGTATTTT
TRBD2 TRBJ2-1 . TRBV4-2 CASSQRGTSGRGRYEQFF TGTGCCAGCAGCCAAAGAGGGACTAGCGGGAGGGGTCGTTATGAGCAGTTCTTC
TRBD2 TRBJ2-1 . TRBV5-1 CASSSMAGGPYNEQFF TGCGCCAGCAGCTCGATGGCGGGGGGGCCCTACAATGAGCAGTTCTTC
. TRBJ1-5 . TRBV12-3/TRBV12-4 CASSPLGSNQPQHF TGTGCCAGCAGTCCCCTTGGTAGCAATCAGCCCCAGCATTTT
. TRBJ2-5 few TRBV11-3 CASSDGGGVKTQYF TGTGCCAGCAGCGACGGAGGCGGGGTAAAGACCCAGTACTTC
. TRBJ2-7 few TRBV7-2 CASSLVPSRYEQYF TGTGCCAGCAGCTTAGTTCCCAGCCGCTACGAGCAGTACTTC
. TRBJ2-7 . TRBV11-2 CASSLRAGLYEQYF TGTGCCAGCAGCTTAAGGGCAGGGCTCTACGAGCAGTACTTC
TRBD1 TRBJ1-1 . TRBV12-3/TRBV12-4 CASSTRTGPEAFF TGTGCCAGCAGTACTCGGACAGGCCCTGAAGCTTTCTTT
TRBD2 TRBJ2-1 . TRBV3-1 CASSLRTSSDEQFF TGTGCCAGCAGCCTTCGGACTAGCAGCGATGAGCAGTTCTTC
. TRBJ2-7 few TRBV18 CASSLMEGEQYF TGTGCCAGCTCCTTGATGGAGGGCGAGCAGTACTTC
TRBD2 TRBJ2-5 . TRBV4-1 CASSQVPGGRETQYF TGCGCCAGCAGCCAAGTCCCGGGGGGGAGAGAGACCCAGTACTTC
TRBD1 TRBJ2-7 few TRBV19 CASSIGTGGEQYF TGTGCCAGTAGTATTGGGACAGGAGGCGAGCAGTACTTC
. TRBJ1-1 few TRBV4-1 CASSQGWSNVNTEAFF TGCGCCAGCAGCCAAGGGTGGTCGAACGTGAACACTGAAGCTTTCTTT
TRBD2 TRBJ2-5 few TRBV5-4 CASSSGLAGEEETQYF TGTGCCAGCAGCTCTGGACTAGCGGGGGAGGAAGAGACCCAGTACTTC
TRBD1 TRBJ1-5 . TRBV6-6 CASSLTGETLIGNQPQHF TGTGCCAGCAGCCTGACAGGGGAAACTCTAATAGGCAATCAGCCCCAGCATTTT
. TRBJ2-7 few TRBV5-6 CASSSRLTSYEQYF TGTGCCAGCAGCTCAAGACTGACGTCCTACGAGCAGTACTTC
. TRBJ2-7 . TRBV5-4 CASSLDSNLYEQYF TGTGCCAGCAGCTTGGACAGTAACCTCTACGAGCAGTACTTC
. TRBJ2-3 . TRBV15 CATSSQGRNTDTQYF TGTGCCACCAGCAGTCAGGGTCGAAACACAGATACGCAGTATTTT
. TRBJ1-5 few TRBV4-3 CASSQDDGGRGNQPQHF TGCGCCAGCAGCCAAGATGACGGGGGGCGAGGCAATCAGCCCCAGCATTTT
. TRBJ2-1 . TRBV20-1 CTARPGTYLSYNEQFF TGCACTGCTAGACCAGGGACTTACCTCTCCTACAATGAGCAGTTCTTC
TRBD2 TRBJ2-7 few TRBV11-3 CASSPYREGRSYEQYF TGTGCCAGCAGCCCCTACCGGGAGGGCCGTTCCTACGAGCAGTACTTC
TRBD1 TRBJ1-1 few TRBV4-3 CASSQGPGGRDTEAFF TGCGCCAGCAGCCAAGGGCCAGGGGGTAGGGACACTGAAGCTTTCTTT
. TRBJ1-5 once TRBV19 CASGTLGEYSNNQPQHF TGTGCCAGTGGCACCTTAGGGGAGTATAGTAACAATCAGCCCCAGCATTTT
. TRBJ2-7 . TRBV4-3 CASSQETTHYEQYF TGCGCCAGCAGCCAAGAAACGACACATTACGAGCAGTACTTC
. TRBJ2-2 few TRBV5-1 CASSLDPAGTSTGELFF TGCGCCAGCAGCTTGGATCCTGCCGGGACCTCCACCGGGGAGCTGTTTTTT